This is a list of T cell receptor beta chains from one sample in a study of cytomegalovirus exposure and HLA in healthy donors. Using immunoSEQ multiplex PCR, the repertoire was profiled, and TCRdb retains in-frame clones only, with some absent. The sample carries 150,000 to 200,000 clones, roughly 87% recorded once. The source material was PBMCs. The receptors come from a woman between 45 and 65 years old in good health and CMV-seronegative. Each CDR3 is given with its conserved first and last residue. A D gene is named only where the DNA matches it firmly. Expanded clones get a size class; other rows say once, few or many, or leave the size out.

v_call	clone_size	cdr3_length	d_call	j_call	cdr3_aa
TRBV25-1	.	17	TRBD1	TRBJ1-1	CASSRHGQGALNTEAFF
TRBV4-3	.	16	TRBD1	.	CASSQGPGTATYEQYF
TRBV7-2	once	16	TRBD2	TRBJ2-3	CASSLASGGAQGTQYF
TRBV6-1	.	15	.	TRBJ2-6	CASSSRGTGANVLTF
TRBV12-5	.	12	TRBD2	TRBJ2-7	CASRGDSYEQYF
TRBV4-1	.	15	TRBD1	TRBJ1-1	CASSYRGWGNTEAFF
TRBV28	.	16	TRBD1	TRBJ2-7	CTSSLIAGGNSYEQYF
TRBV27	.	14	.	TRBJ2-7	CASSLGTTPYEQYF
TRBV5-6	few	15	.	TRBJ1-6	CASSSPGGHSSPLHF
TRBV6-1	.	14	.	TRBJ1-1	CASSAAGMNTEAFF
TRBV7-9	.	17	TRBD2	TRBJ2-7	CASSLAKTSGSIDEQYF
TRBV30	.	12	.	TRBJ1-3	CAWTSRAYTIYF
TRBV10-3	.	14	TRBD2	TRBJ2-3	CAAKRGGLTDTQYF
TRBV7-3	.	20	TRBD2	TRBJ2-7	CASSFEPGLAGVRPPLEQYF
TRBV2	.	13	.	TRBJ1-6	CASSDYRESPLHF
TRBV5-4	once	14	.	TRBJ1-6	CASGEQGYGSPLHF
TRBV28	.	16	TRBD1	TRBJ2-5	CASSPGDSRDPETQYF
TRBV7-9	few	15	TRBD2	TRBJ2-1	CASSPRVAGGNEQFF
TRBV27	.	15	.	TRBJ2-3	CASSLEGMNPDTQYF
TRBV27	.	14	.	TRBJ2-7	CASSLGAKGGEQYF
TRBV15	.	16	TRBD2	TRBJ2-5	CATRKPGLAPGETQYF
TRBV6-5	once	14	.	TRBJ2-7	CASSLAPNSWAQYF
TRBV6-5	.	13	.	TRBJ2-7	CASSSNWQGRQYF
TRBV28	few	13	.	TRBJ2-1	CASSYSHYNEQFF
TRBV19	.	10	TRBD1	TRBJ2-1	CASSWDRSVF
TRBV29-1	.	12	TRBD1	TRBJ2-7	CSVPEGQGEQYF
TRBV5-8	.	13	.	TRBJ1-5	CASSREFDQPQHF
TRBV4-3	.	16	TRBD2	TRBJ2-7	CASSQEWTSGSYEQYF
TRBV29-1	once	13	TRBD1	TRBJ1-1	CSGMGQVDTEAFF
TRBV28	once	16	TRBD1	TRBJ2-7	CASSLEVSGTAYEQYF
TRBV5-1	.	18	TRBD1	TRBJ1-4	CASSRGAGGAGTNEKLFF
TRBV5-4	.	14	.	TRBJ2-1	CASSFRDSYNEQFF
TRBV7-9	once	11	.	TRBJ2-7	CASTSSYEQYF
TRBV7-9	.	15	TRBD2	TRBJ2-1	CASSTSGGYPDEQFF
TRBV10-3	.	15	TRBD1	TRBJ1-3	CAISDTGVAGNTIYF
TRBV13	.	15	.	TRBJ1-3	CASSLVRSSGNTIYF
TRBV19	.	14	.	TRBJ2-2	CASSIEQYTGELFF
TRBV5-1	.	16	.	TRBJ2-3	CASSLEPSIPTDTQYF
TRBV5-1	.	14	TRBD1	TRBJ2-7	CASSLLGQTYEQYF
TRBV4-3	.	16	.	TRBJ2-3	CASSQGPGQFTDTQYF
TRBV4-1	.	17	.	TRBJ2-2	CASSQGWGRLDTGELFF
TRBV11-2	.	16	TRBD2	TRBJ2-7	CASSSWTSGGAIEQYF
TRBV6-6	.	15	TRBD1	TRBJ1-1	CASSRDSRLGTEAFF
TRBV5-1	.	14	TRBD1	TRBJ1-5	CASSFGTGGQPQHF
TRBV2	few	13	.	TRBJ1-5	CASRHYLEQPQHF
TRBV20-1	once	11	.	TRBJ1-2	CSPGRNYGYTF
TRBV5-1	.	15	.	TRBJ1-6	CASSPADRNSSPLHF
TRBV2	once	13	.	TRBJ2-7	CASSEARHAEQYF
TRBV10-3	.	14	.	TRBJ2-1	CAISESTADNEQFF
TRBV9	.	16	TRBD2	TRBJ2-1	CASSVGWTEVAGEQFF
TRBV27	.	14	.	TRBJ2-6	CASSSGQGANVLTF
TRBV7-2	.	17	TRBD2	TRBJ2-5	CASSFPAGGRGQETQYF
TRBV19	.	18	TRBD2	TRBJ2-2	CASSTRLAGSSNTGELFF
TRBV30	.	15	.	TRBJ2-2	CAWISGSANTGELFF